What follows are 21 T cell receptor beta chains derived from one specimen sequenced in a study of T cell repertoires in cytomegalovirus infection. TCRdb called the reads again in MiXCR, with one record for every CDR3 protein. The sample includes roughly 87,000 distinct CDR3 sequences, over 25% of them seen just once. No cognate antigen is known for these TCRs. The sequences come from CD8+ T cells from cultured PBMCs, collected from culture after CMV antigen stimulation. The receptors shown here come from a human donor in good health (CMV status not recorded). Some clones in this sample may be carry-over from other donors' samples.

There are many counts of this clonotype. V and J are TRBV7-8 and TRBJ2-5; the match to TRBD1 covers 8 bases. The ends lost 1 base at V and 0 bases at J; junction bases unmatched: 16. The germline CDR1 and CDR2 sequences are SGHVS and FQNEAQ. The CDR3 is 20 residues long. The CDR3 bases are TGTGCCAGCAGCTTAGGCCGGACCGGACAGGGCTCGTCGTACCAAGAGACCCAGTACTTC. This gives the protein CASSLGRTGQGSSYQETQYF.

This clonotype was picked up a small number of times. The chain carries TRBV27 and TRBJ2-1; 8 positions agree with TRBD2. This CDR3 is 12 amino acids long. Germline V CDR1 and CDR2: MNHEY, SMNVEV (reference sequence). V lost 5 bases to trimming and J lost 10 bases; unmatched junction nucleotides: 4. CDR3 loop: CASSPRGGEQFF. In DNA form, the CDR3 reads TGTGCCAGCAGTCCCCGCGGGGGGGAGCAGTTCTTC.

The CDR3 DNA reads as TGTGCCAGCAGTTTATTTTGGGGTTCCACAGATACGCAGTATTTT. Translation gives CASSLFWGSTDTQYF. The chain recombines TRBV28 with TRBJ2-3, with D hard to call. CDR3 length: 15 residues. The V end lost 1 base, the J end lost 2 bases, and 10 bases lay between the germline ends. Germline assignment: CDR1 MDHEN and CDR2 SYDVKM.

The sample holds a few counts of this clonotype. The V and J genes are TRBV27 and TRBJ2-5; D remains ambiguous. Germline lookup yields CDR1 MNHEY and CDR2 SMNVEV (reference sequence). V was cut by 3 bases and J by 5 bases, with 16 bases left in between. The CDR3 runs 15 residues. The CDR3 region is CASSFTTSDGETQYF. CDR3 sequence (DNA): TGTGCCAGCAGTTTTACGACTTCAGATGGCGAGACCCAGTACTTC.

This clonotype was observed a few times. The chain uses TRBV27 and TRBJ1-1; TRBD1 might be the D (6 bases). V was cut by 5 bases and J by 6 bases, with 19 bases left in between. The CDR3 has 15 amino acids. The germline V gene has CDR1 MNHEY and CDR2 SMNVEV (reference sequence). CDR3 DNA sequence: TGTGCCAGCAGTACGTACAGGGAGGGTCGCCCTGAAGCTTTCTTT. As protein: CASSTYREGRPEAFF.

This clonotype was counted only a few times. This chain joins TRBV6-2 or TRBV6-3 and TRBJ1-2; maybe TRBD1 (6 bases). V lost 0 bases and J 6 bases, leaving 11 bases between the germline ends. Germline CDR1 and CDR2: MNHEY and SVGEGT. This CDR3 has 14 residues. CDR3 residues: CASSYSRSGDGYTF. As DNA, the CDR3 is TGTGCCAGCAGTTACTCGAGGTCAGGGGATGGCTACACCTTC.

This chain uses TRBV2 with TRBJ1-6; D unresolved. Deletions cut 7 bases from V and 6 bases from J, with 10 bases between. The CDR3 spans 13 residues. Germline CDR1 is SNHLY and CDR2 is FYNNEI. The CDR3 nucleotides read TGTGCCAGCATTGGACTGACTAATTCACCCCTCCACTTT. Its protein is CASIGLTNSPLHF.

The chain carries TRBV4-1 and TRBJ1-1, with TRBD1 identical over 7 bases. The CDR3 consists of 14 residues. The germline V gene encodes CDR1 MGHRA and CDR2 YSYEKL. The V segment lost 5 bases and the J segment 1 base; nucleotides outside the gene matches: 4. The CDR3 protein is CASSVRQGNTEAFF. The CDR3, as DNA: TGCGCCAGCAGCGTCCGACAGGGGAACACTGAAGCTTTCTTT.

The chain joins TRBV7-2 to TRBJ2-7, with TRBD1 identical over 7 bases. The CDR3 consists of 14 residues. V was pared by 1 base and J by 6 bases, with 6 bases of the junction left unmatched. Germline V lookup: CDR1 SGHTA, CDR2 FQGNSA. CDR3: CASSLVTGSREQYF. The CDR3, as DNA: TGTGCCAGCAGCTTAGTGACAGGGTCGCGCGAGCAGTACTTC. Using reference TRBV7-2 and TRBJ2-7 for the parts outside the CDR3, the full variable domain is GAGVSQSPSNKVTEKGKDVELRCDPISGHTALYWYRQSLGQGLEFLIYFQGNSAPDKSGLPSDRFSAERTGGSVSTLTIQRTQQEDSAVYLCASSLVTGSREQYFGPGTRLTVT.

This clonotype was detected only a few times. The V and J genes are TRBV7-6 and TRBJ2-1; no clear D. CDR1 SGHVS and CDR2 FNYEAQ come from the germline V gene. Trimming took 5 bases from V and 0 from J, leaving 23 bases between them. This CDR3 is built from 19 residues. The chain's CDR3 is CASSVGRHRKGSSYNEQFF. The CDR3 DNA reads as TGTGCCAGCAGCGTAGGACGACATAGAAAGGGTAGCTCCTACAATGAGCAGTTCTTC.

This rearrangement joins TRBV7-9 to TRBJ1-4; no reliable D call. The CDR3 sequence is 12 residues long. Germline V lookup: CDR1 SEHNR, CDR2 FQNEAQ (reference sequence). Trimming removed 8 bases at V and 6 bases at J, with 10 bases between. CDR3: CASSPLDEKLFF. CDR3 sequence (DNA): TGTGCCAGCTCTCCCCTTGATGAAAAACTGTTTTTT. Full variable domain (rest looked up from reference TRBV7-9 and TRBJ1-4): DTGVSQNPRHKITKRGQNVTFRCDPISEHNRLYWYRQTLGQGPEFLTYFQNEAQLEKSRLLSDRFSAERPKGSFSTLEIQRTEQGDSAMYLCASSPLDEKLFFGSGTQLSVL.

The gene calls are TRBV4-1 and TRBJ2-6; D ambiguous. Germline V lookup: CDR1 MGHRA, CDR2 YSYEKL. The CDR3 is 15 residues long. The V and J ends lost 1 base and 4 bases respectively, with 8 bases between them. The CDR3, as DNA: TGCGCCAGCAGCCAAGCTCCTCTGGGGGCCAACGTCCTGACTTTC. It is translated as CASSQAPLGANVLTF.

The chain has TRBV7-9 and TRBJ2-3, with D uncertain. Germline V gene data show CDR1 as SEHNR and CDR2 as FQNEAQ (reference sequence). Trimming removed 5 bases at V and 0 bases at J, with 15 bases between. The CDR3 is 16 residues long. CDR3 sequence (DNA): TGTGCCAGCAGCCAACGGCCGGGCGGCAGCACAGATACGCAGTATTTT. It specifies CASSQRPGGSTDTQYF.

This clonotype has at least ten counts. The J gene is TRBJ2-7, the V gene TRBV7-8; D is unresolved. CDR1 is SGHVS, CDR2 FQNEAQ, per germline. V was clipped by 4 bases and J by 3 bases, with 4 bases between them. This CDR3 is built from 11 residues. The CDR3 here is CASSYDYEQYF. CDR3 DNA: TGTGCCAGCAGCTACGACTACGAGCAGTACTTC.

On this clonotype: This may be a read error: a much more frequent sequence differs by one nucleotide. This chain uses TRBV7-2 with TRBJ2-1, with 8 bases fitting TRBD2. Germline CDR1 and CDR2: SGHTA and FQGNSA. CDR3 size: 13 residues. The CDR3: CANSLEAGGLEFF. The CDR3 DNA reads TGTGCCAACAGCTTAGAGGCGGGGGGATTAGAGTTCTTC.

The chain links TRBV10-3 to TRBJ2-3; a weak D match, TRBD1 (6 bases). From germline, CDR1 is ENHRY and CDR2 SYGVKD. The CDR3 is made up of 14 amino acids. V gave up 6 bases and J gave up 6 bases, with 16 bases separating them. DNA of the CDR3: TGTGCCATCAGGGGGGACACCCGATCGGATACGCAGTATTTT. Its protein product is CAIRGDTRSDTQYF.

The sample holds a few counts of this clonotype. The chain carries TRBV7-6 and TRBJ2-7; perhaps TRBD1 as D (5 bases). CDR3 length: 16 residues. Germline values: CDR1 SGHVS, CDR2 FNYEAQ. V gave up 1 base and J gave up 6 bases, with 19 bases separating them. As DNA, the CDR3 is TGTGCCAGCAGCTTAGAGGGGAACCTCCCCGTTGGCGAGCAGTACTTC. Residues: CASSLEGNLPVGEQYF.

This clonotype has more than one count but fewer than ten. This sequence joins TRBV7-9 and TRBJ2-2; 10 bases are a match to TRBD1. The V gene end was trimmed by 5 bases and the J gene end by 8 bases; junction bases not matched to a gene: 11. Germline CDR1 SEHNR, CDR2 FQNEAQ (reference sequence). CDR3 size: 16 residues. CDR3 residues: CASSPRTGGPSGELFF. The CDR3 nucleotides are TGTGCCAGCAGCCCCCGGACAGGGGGGCCTTCGGGGGAGCTGTTTTTT.

CDR3 protein: CASSFPNTDTQYF. CDR3 DNA sequence: TGTGCCAGCAGCTTCCCAAACACAGATACGCAGTATTTT. The V and J genes are TRBV7-6 and TRBJ2-3; no definite D call. Trimming cost V 3 bases and J 2 bases, with 6 bases left between them. The germline gives CDR1 SGHVS, CDR2 FNYEAQ. CDR3 length: 13 residues.

The V gene is TRBV19, the J gene TRBJ2-2; 7 bases line up with TRBD1. Unmatched junction bases numbered 4, after V lost 5 bases and J lost 1 base. The CDR3 is 15 amino acids. Per the germline V gene, CDR1 is LNHDA and CDR2 is SQIVND (reference sequence). The DNA for the CDR3 is TGTGCCAGTAGTTTCAGGACAGGGAACACCGGGGAGCTGTTTTTT. Amino acids: CASSFRTGNTGELFF.

The chain combines TRBV7-6 with TRBJ2-3, with D perhaps TRBD2 (5 bases). Deletions cut 5 bases from V and 8 bases from J, with 11 bases between. Germline loops: CDR1 SGHVS, CDR2 FNYEAQ. This CDR3 contains 12 residues. CDR3 bases: TGTGCCAGCAGCCCCGGGATGGGTACGCAGTATTTT. Amino acids: CASSPGMGTQYF.